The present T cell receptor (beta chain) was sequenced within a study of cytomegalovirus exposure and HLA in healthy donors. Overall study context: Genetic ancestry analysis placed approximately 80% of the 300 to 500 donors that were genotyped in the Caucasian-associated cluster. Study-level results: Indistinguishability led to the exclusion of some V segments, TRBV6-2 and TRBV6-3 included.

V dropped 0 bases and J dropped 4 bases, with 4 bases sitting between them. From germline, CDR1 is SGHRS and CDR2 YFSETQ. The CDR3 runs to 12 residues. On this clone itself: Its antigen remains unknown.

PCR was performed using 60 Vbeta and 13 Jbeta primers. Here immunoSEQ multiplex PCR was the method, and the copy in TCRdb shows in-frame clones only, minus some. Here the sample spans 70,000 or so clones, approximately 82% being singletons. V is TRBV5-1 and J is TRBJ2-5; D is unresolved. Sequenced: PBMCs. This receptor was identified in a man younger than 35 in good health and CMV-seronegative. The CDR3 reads CASSLVAETQYF. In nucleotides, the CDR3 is TGCGCCAGCAGCTTGGTAGCAGAGACCCAGTACTTC.